These 16 T cell receptor beta chains came from one sample sequenced in a study of blood T cell repertoires in COVID-19. This table comes from immunoSEQ multiplex PCR, and its TCRdb copy is limited to in-frame clones, with some not included. This sample has 180,000 or so clones; 80% to 90% occur once, and the top ten carry around 8.2%. The sample taken for sequencing was peripheral blood. These receptors were obtained from a man aged 55 to 70 with acute or convalescent COVID-19.

This chain uses TRBV9 with TRBJ1-3; a possible D gene is TRBD1 (6 bases). The CDR3 has 15 residues. From germline, CDR1 is SGDLS and CDR2 YYNGEE. Trimming took 3 bases from V and 2 from J, leaving 12 bases between them. This chain's CDR3 is CASSAQGAPGNTIYF. The DNA for the CDR3 is TGTGCCAGCAGCGCACAGGGAGCTCCTGGAAACACCATATATTTT.

The chain joins TRBV28 to TRBJ2-5, with TRBD2 matching 10 bases. Germline V gives CDR1 MDHEN, CDR2 SYDVKM. The V segment lost 6 bases and the J segment 9 bases; nucleotides outside the gene matches: 7. The CDR3 loop spans 13 amino acids. In nucleotides, the CDR3 is TGTGCCAGCAGAAGGACTAGCGGCAGGGCCCAGTACTTC. Translation: CASRRTSGRAQYF. The variable domain in full, with the rest retrieved from reference TRBV28 and TRBJ2-5, is DVKVTQSSRYLVKRTGEKVFLECVQDMDHENMFWYRQDPGLGLRLIYFSYDVKMKEKGDIPEGYSVSREKKERFSLILESASTNQTSMYLCASRRTSGRAQYFGPGTRLLVL.

The chain joins TRBV6-5 to TRBJ2-1, with TRBD2 matching 12 bases. Trimming removed 8 bases from V and 8 bases from J; junction bases left unmatched: 10. CDR1 and CDR2 from the germline V gene are MNHEY and SVGAGI. The CDR3 is 15 amino acids. CDR3 nucleotide sequence: TGTGCCAGCGTCCCTACTAGCGGGAGGAGGGATGAGCAGTTCTTC. It codes for CASVPTSGRRDEQFF.

This sequence joins TRBV5-4 and TRBJ1-4; 7 positions agree with TRBD1. V gave up 1 base and J gave up 4 bases; unmatched junction bases: 4. The germline V gene encodes CDR1 SGHNT and CDR2 YYREEE (reference sequence). CDR3 size: 15 residues. The CDR3 DNA follows: TGTGCCAGCAGCTTGCACGGGACAGTTAATGAAAAACTGTTTTTT. It specifies CASSLHGTVNEKLFF.

The rearrangement links TRBV5-1 to TRBJ2-5; TRBD1 matches 8 bases. V shed 1 base and J 2 bases; nucleotides not matched to a gene: 7. Germline loops: CDR1 SGHRS, CDR2 YFSETQ. The CDR3 has 16 residues. The CDR3 bases are TGCGCCAGCAGCTTGTCGACAGGGGTTGGTCAAGAGACCCAGTACTTC. It encodes CASSLSTGVGQETQYF.

CDR3 loop: CASSLHRSYGYTF. In nucleotides, the CDR3 is TGTGCCAGCAGTTTACATAGAAGCTATGGCTACACCTTC. This rearrangement joins TRBV28 to TRBJ1-2, with D unclear. The ends were cut back, 2 bases at V and 4 bases at J, with 8 bases in the middle. This CDR3 has 13 amino acids. Germline CDR1 reads MDHEN; CDR2 reads SYDVKM.

The chain's CDR3 is CSVDGVAGLYEQYF. As DNA, the CDR3 is TGCAGCGTTGATGGAGTCGCGGGCCTCTACGAGCAGTACTTC. The V gene is TRBV29-1, the J gene TRBJ2-7, with D perhaps matching TRBD2 (5 bases). Germline CDR1 and CDR2: SQVTM and ANQGSEA. V lost 3 bases to trimming and J lost 3 bases, with 15 bases between them. The CDR3 consists of 14 residues.

The V and J genes are TRBV6-5 and TRBJ2-7; tentatively, D is TRBD1 (5 bases). This CDR3 spans 16 amino acids. Trimming left V 0 bases short and J 3 bases short, with 15 bases between. Germline V gene data show CDR1 as MNHEY and CDR2 as SVGAGI. Here the CDR3 reads CASSYSRRGQIYEQYF. The CDR3 DNA is TGTGCCAGCAGTTACTCGAGAAGGGGCCAGATCTACGAGCAGTACTTC.

Comment on this clone: Other DNA sequences in this specimen translate into the identical CDR3. This chain connects TRBV15 to TRBJ2-5, with D tentatively TRBD2 (6 bases). Germline CDR1 LNHNV, CDR2 YYDKDF (reference sequence). This CDR3 has 13 amino acids. Trimming left V 3 bases short and J 4 bases short, with 9 bases between. The CDR3 DNA reads TGTGCCACCAGCAGGGGAGGCGGAGAGACCCAGTACTTC. It specifies CATSRGGGETQYF.

This rearrangement joins TRBV21-1 to TRBJ2-5; the table's D gene call, TRBD1, was not cross checked with the DNA. TRBV21-1 is recorded as a pseudogene. This CDR3 has 17 residues. The CDR3 protein is CASSKLRDRGFPETQYF. DNA for the CDR3: TGTGCCAGCAGCAAACTCCGGGACAGGGGTTTTCCGGAGACCCAGTACTTC.

By sample fraction, this clone is medium-sized. The chain has TRBV3-1 (or the pseudogene TRBV3-2) and TRBJ1-2; D is unclear. V lost 0 bases and J lost 8, with 16 bases in between. CDR3 length: 15 amino acids. Germline CDR1 and CDR2: LGHDT and YNNKEL (reference sequence). CDR3 sequence reads: CASSQDLSVSWGYTF. CDR3 sequence (DNA): TGTGCCAGCAGCCAAGATCTATCCGTTTCATGGGGCTACACCTTC.

The J gene is TRBJ2-1, the V gene TRBV28; D perhaps matches TRBD1 (5 bases). The germline V and J ends were trimmed by 2 bases and 6 bases, with 14 bases remaining between them. From germline, CDR1 is MDHEN and CDR2 SYDVKM. The CDR3 totals 15 residues. CDR3 residues: CASSLGQGLGNEQFF. The CDR3 DNA reads as TGTGCCAGCAGTTTAGGGCAGGGATTGGGCAATGAGCAGTTCTTC.

This chain joins TRBV6-4 and TRBJ2-2, with 13 bases fitting TRBD2. The V gene's germline CDR1 is MRHNA and CDR2 SNTAGT. V trimming: 8 bases; J trimming: 6 bases; junction bases outside the gene matches: 3. CDR3 length: 14 amino acids. CDR3 bases: TGTGCCAGCTCCGGACTAGCGGGGGCCGGGGAGCTGTTTTTT. Protein: CASSGLAGAGELFF.

The chain joins TRBV30 to TRBJ1-2; 7 nucleotides line up with TRBD1. This CDR3 is built from 18 residues. J was trimmed by 1 base and V by 4 bases; bases with no gene match: 18. Per germline, CDR1 GTSNPN and CDR2 SVGIG (reference sequence). CDR3 amino acids: CAWTLKGALRLNNYGYTF. As DNA, the CDR3 is TGTGCCTGGACGCTTAAGGGGGCACTGAGGTTGAATAACTATGGCTACACCTTC.

The chain has TRBV2 and TRBJ1-5, with 9 bases matching TRBD1. Losses at the gene ends were 7 bases for V and 7 bases for J; bases not matched to a gene: 8. In germline, CDR1 is SNHLY, CDR2 FYNNEI. The CDR3 runs 14 residues. Here the CDR3 DNA reads TGTGCCAGCAATAGGGACAGGGTGAGGCAGCCCCAGCATTTT. It translates to CASNRDRVRQPQHF.

This rearrangement joins TRBV6-1 to TRBJ1-6; D unclear. V was cut by 2 bases and J by 6 bases, with 2 bases left in between. The CDR3 has 12 residues. Germline lookup yields CDR1 MNHNS and CDR2 SASEGT. CDR3 DNA: TGTGCCAGCAGTGAACGTAATTCACCCCTCCACTTT. Its translation is CASSERNSPLHF.